A single sample gave rise to the 24 T cell receptor beta chains below, sequenced in a study of shared clonotypes between healthy human individuals. Only in-frame clones appear in the TCRdb table, and some are missing; sequencing was by immunoSEQ multiplex PCR. The sample shows over a million clones, 75% to 80% of them seen only once. The specimen was memory CD4+ T cells from PBMCs. Subset: CD45RA-negative fraction. These receptors came from a man between 18 and 35 years old in good health. Some clones in this sample may be carry-over from other donors' samples.

This clone was seen only a few times. The sample holds other DNA sequences that translate to the same CDR3. This chain links TRBV18 with TRBJ2-1; TRBD2 matches at 16 bases. In germline, CDR1 is KGHSH, CDR2 LQKENI. V dropped 0 bases and J dropped 6; count of bases not matched to a gene: 2. The CDR3 consists of 17 residues. CDR3 sequence (DNA): TGTGCCAGCTCACCACCGGGACTAGCGGGAGGGGGCAATGAGCAGTTCTTC. Residues: CASSPPGLAGGGNEQFF.

Here the CDR3 DNA reads TGTGCCAGCAGCTTAAGCGAGGGAACCGAGCAGTACTTC. It encodes CASSLSEGTEQYF. The rearrangement links TRBV7-3 to TRBJ2-7, with D tentatively TRBD2 (5 bases). The V gene's germline CDR1 is SGHTA and CDR2 FQGTGA. V lost 1 base and J 6 bases, leaving 10 bases between the germline ends. This CDR3 spans 13 amino acids. Variable domain in full (rest from reference TRBV7-3 and TRBJ2-7): GAGVSQTPSNKVTEKGKYVELRCDPISGHTALYWYRQSLGQGPEFLIYFQGTGAADDSGLPNDRFFAVRPEGSVSTLKIQRTERGDSAVYLCASSLSEGTEQYFGPGTRLTVT.

This chain joins TRBV6-5 and TRBJ2-1; 10 bases align to TRBD2. CDR3 length equals 16 residues. CDR1 and CDR2 (germline): MNHEY, SVGAGI. V lost 4 bases and J lost 7; bases outside the gene matches: 10. The CDR3 DNA reads TGTGCCAGCAGTTTGACTAGCGGGTTTACGGGAAATGAGCAGTTCTTC. This sequence encodes CASSLTSGFTGNEQFF.

V gene TRBV4-2 combines with J gene TRBJ2-3; the D call may be TRBD1 or TRBD2 (5 bases each). With 3 bases removed from V and 0 bases from J, the gap between germline ends came to 13 bases. The length of the CDR3 is 16 residues. CDR1 and CDR2 (germline): LGHNA, YNFKEQ. In DNA, the CDR3 is TGTGCCAGCAGCCAGCCCCAGGGAGCTAGCACAGATACGCAGTATTTT. Protein sequence: CASSQPQGASTDTQYF.

In this sample, this clone turned up once. The rearrangement links TRBV20-1 to TRBJ2-3, with D unresolved. CDR3 length: 11 residues. Germline V lookup: CDR1 DFQATT, CDR2 SNEGSKA (reference sequence). V shed 5 bases and J shed 5 bases, with 8 bases lying between them. The DNA of the CDR3 is TGCAGTGCTGTCCCGGGAGATACGCAGTATTTT. Translated, it gives CSAVPGDTQYF.

V and J are TRBV11-3 and TRBJ2-1; D gene ambiguous. Trimming shortened V by 1 base and J by 8 bases, and 12 bases separated the two germline ends. CDR1 SGHNT and CDR2 YENEEA come from the germline V gene. The CDR3 totals 14 residues. The CDR3 spells CASSLGAQSYEQFF. CDR3 bases: TGTGCCAGCAGCTTAGGCGCGCAGTCCTATGAGCAGTTCTTC.

The rearrangement uses TRBV27 and TRBJ2-7; no clear D gene. Germline CDR1 reads MNHEY; CDR2 reads SMNVEV (reference sequence). The V and J ends lost 2 bases and 4 bases respectively, with 12 bases between them. CDR3 size: 14 residues. This CDR3 reads CASSLNGAMYEQYF. The CDR3 bases are TGTGCCAGCAGTTTAAACGGCGCGATGTACGAGCAGTACTTC.

A few counts support this clone. The genes are TRBV4-2 and TRBJ1-2; weak D call: TRBD1 (6 bases). Germline CDR1 reads LGHNA; CDR2 reads YNFKEQ. The V end lost 8 bases, the J end lost 2 bases, and 12 bases lay between the germline ends. There are 13 residues in the CDR3. The CDR3: CASYRDANYGYTF. For the CDR3, the DNA is TGTGCCAGCTACAGGGATGCCAACTATGGCTACACCTTC.

Worth noting for this clone: The sample has other DNA sequences that encode this CDR3 too. The V and J genes are TRBV9 and TRBJ2-1, with D possibly matching TRBD1 (6 bases). This CDR3 comprises 15 residues. Germline CDR1 and CDR2: SGDLS and YYNGEE. V lost 1 base and J lost 3, with 11 bases in between. In DNA, the CDR3 is TGTGCCAGCAGCGTAACAGGGTCCTACTACAATGAGCAGTTCTTC. This gives the protein CASSVTGSYYNEQFF.

For this clone: Other DNA sequences in the same sample also yield this CDR3. The chain uses TRBV28 and TRBJ2-7, with 12 bases lining up with TRBD1. This CDR3 is 15 amino acids long. V shed 4 bases and J 4 bases; nucleotides not matched to a gene: 5. The V gene's germline CDR1 is MDHEN and CDR2 SYDVKM. As DNA, the CDR3 is TGTGCCAGCAGTTCCCCGGGACAGGGGGCATACGAGCAGTACTTC. This translates into CASSSPGQGAYEQYF.

V and J are TRBV30 and TRBJ2-3; tentatively, D is TRBD1 or TRBD2 (5 bases each). The CDR3 extends over 16 amino acids. CDR1 is GTSNPN and CDR2 is SVGIG in the germline V gene (reference sequence). V dropped 2 bases and J dropped 6 bases, with 21 bases sitting between them. CDR3 sequence reads: CAWSPPGPRPLDTQYF. The CDR3 DNA follows: TGTGCCTGGAGTCCTCCGGGACCCAGACCCCTGGATACGCAGTATTTT.

V usage is TRBV30 and J usage is TRBJ2-7; 8 nucleotides match TRBD2. Germline CDR1 is GTSNPN and CDR2 is SVGIG (reference sequence). Germline trimming cut 1 base from V and 3 bases from J; bases unmatched to any gene: 8. This CDR3 has 15 residues. The CDR3 coding sequence is TGTGCCTGGAGTGCCTCTGGACTAGCCCTCTACGAGCAGTACTTC. It encodes CAWSASGLALYEQYF. Full variable domain (outside the CDR3, taken from reference TRBV30 and TRBJ2-7): SQTIHQWPATLVQPVGSPLSLECTVEGTSNPNLYWYRQAAGRGLQLLFYSVGIGQISSEVPQNLSASRPQDRQFILSSKKLLLSDSGFYLCAWSASGLALYEQYFGPGTRLTVT.

The V call is TRBV12-5, the J call TRBJ2-6; perhaps TRBD1 as D (5 bases). The germline CDR1 and CDR2 sequences are LGHNT and FRNRAP. The CDR3 sequence is 17 residues long. The V and J ends lost 1 base and 2 bases respectively, with 12 bases between them. The CDR3 region is CASGLGESGTGANVLTF. CDR3 nucleotides: TGTGCTAGTGGTTTGGGTGAATCAGGGACTGGGGCCAACGTCCTGACTTTC.

The table lists this clone with a few counts. The rearrangement links TRBV7-3 to TRBJ2-3; 7 bases match TRBD1. Per the germline V gene, CDR1 is SGHTA and CDR2 is FQGTGA. Trimming took 5 bases from V and 2 from J; bases not matched to a gene: 4. The CDR3 length is 14 residues. CDR3 region: CASSEGQITDTQYF. CDR3 bases: TGTGCCAGCAGCGAGGGACAGATCACAGATACGCAGTATTTT.

The CDR3 bases are TGTGCCAGCTCATCCCCGACGGATGAGCAGTTCTTC. This translates into CASSSPTDEQFF. This chain joins TRBV18 and TRBJ2-1, with D unclear. The CDR3 runs 12 residues. CDR1 and CDR2 (germline): KGHSH, LQKENI. V was pared by 5 bases and J by 8 bases, with 10 bases between.

The chain couples TRBV6-1 to TRBJ2-1; 8 nucleotides line up with TRBD1. Germline loops: CDR1 MNHNS, CDR2 SASEGT. J lost 12 bases, V lost 3 bases, and 7 bases had no gene match. The CDR3 loop spans 13 amino acids. CDR3 residues: CASSEGTGVGQFF. Here the CDR3 DNA reads TGTGCCAGCAGTGAGGGGACAGGTGTGGGGCAGTTCTTC.

This chain uses TRBV9 with TRBJ2-2; 8 bases are shared with TRBD1. V trimming: 2 bases; J trimming: 6 bases; junction bases outside the gene matches: 6. The CDR3 extends over 15 amino acids. Germline CDR1 is SGDLS and CDR2 is YYNGEE. The DNA for the CDR3 is TGTGCCAGCAGCGTGACAGGGGCACGGGCCGGGGAGCTGTTTTTT. This sequence encodes CASSVTGARAGELFF. Drawing the rest from reference TRBV9 and TRBJ2-2, the complete variable domain is DSGVTQTPKHLITATGQRVTLRCSPRSGDLSVYWYQQSLDQGLQFLIQYYNGEERAKGNILERFSAQQFPDLHSELNLSSLELGDSALYFCASSVTGARAGELFFGEGSRLTVL.

This chain uses TRBV28 with TRBJ2-7; 10 bases are a match to TRBD1. The J segment lost 3 bases and the V segment lost 5 bases, leaving 10 bases of the junction unmatched. The CDR3 is 16 residues long. From germline, CDR1 is MDHEN and CDR2 SYDVKM. CDR3 residues: CASSQSRDRGNYEQYF. The DNA of the CDR3 is TGTGCCAGCAGTCAAAGCCGGGACAGGGGAAACTACGAGCAGTACTTC.

The J gene is TRBJ2-2, the V gene TRBV28; D is perhaps TRBD2 (5 bases). Germline V gives CDR1 MDHEN, CDR2 SYDVKM. The CDR3 spans 13 residues. V lost 6 bases, J lost 7 bases, and 12 bases lay in between. As DNA, the CDR3 is TGTGCCAGCAGATTGGACTCGTACGGGGAGCTGTTTTTT. Its translation is CASRLDSYGELFF.

CDR3 amino acids: CASSLGQGATEAFF. Here the CDR3 DNA reads TGTGCCAGCAGCTTAGGGCAGGGGGCGACTGAAGCTTTCTTT. V and J are TRBV7-9 and TRBJ1-1, with 8 nucleotides matching TRBD1. Losses at the gene ends were 1 base for V and 5 bases for J; bases not matched to a gene: 3. The germline V gene has CDR1 SEHNR and CDR2 FQNEAQ (reference sequence). The CDR3 loop spans 14 amino acids. Variable domain in full (rest from reference TRBV7-9 and TRBJ1-1): DTGVSQNPRHKITKRGQNVTFRCDPISEHNRLYWYRQTLGQGPEFLTYFQNEAQLEKSRLLSDRFSAERPKGSFSTLEIQRTEQGDSAMYLCASSLGQGATEAFFGQGTRLTVV.

This clone was found a few times. The rearrangement links TRBV29-1 to TRBJ2-5, with D unresolved. The CDR3 has 12 amino acids. Germline loops: CDR1 SQVTM, CDR2 ANQGSEA. Trimming took off 1 base at V and 1 base at J, with 4 bases between the two ends. Written as DNA, the CDR3 is TGCAGCGTTGAAGGGGCCCAAGAGACCCAGTACTTC. Translating gives CSVEGAQETQYF.

The J gene is TRBJ1-1, the V gene TRBV7-9; possibly TRBD1 for D (6 bases). Germline values: CDR1 SEHNR, CDR2 FQNEAQ (reference sequence). V dropped 0 bases and J dropped 4 bases, with 15 bases sitting between them. This CDR3 spans 16 amino acids. DNA for the CDR3: TGTGCCAGCAGCTTAGCCCATGGGGGGCAGGGCACTGAAGCTTTCTTT. Its protein product is CASSLAHGGQGTEAFF.

This chain joins TRBV6-4 and TRBJ1-2; D gene uncertain. This CDR3 has 14 residues. CDR1 and CDR2 (germline): MRHNA, SNTAGT. Deletions cut 0 bases from V and 7 bases from J, with 12 bases between. The CDR3 coding sequence is TGTGCCAGCAGTGACTCGTTCCGGGGAGGTGGCTACACCTTC. Amino acids: CASSDSFRGGGYTF.

The J gene is TRBJ2-1, the V gene TRBV11-2, with 9 bases matching TRBD2. J was trimmed by 3 bases and V by 5 bases; bases with no gene match: 5. The V gene's germline CDR1 is SGHAT and CDR2 FQNNGV. This CDR3 spans 15 amino acids. CDR3 sequence reads: CASSPSSGIYNEQFF. The CDR3 region has the DNA TGTGCCAGCAGCCCCTCTAGCGGGATCTACAATGAGCAGTTCTTC.